What follows describes a single T cell receptor (beta chain). Use of 60 Vbeta and 13 Jbeta primers characterized the PCR. Assay used: immunoSEQ multiplex PCR; TCRdb lists only in-frame clones, some missing. The sample lists some 180,000 clones, 82% occurring once. The germline V gene encodes CDR1 MNHNS and CDR2 SASEGT. There are 11 residues in the CDR3. V lost 8 bases, J lost 9 bases, and 12 bases lay in between. These data are taken from a study of cytomegalovirus exposure and HLA in healthy donors. This receptor was taken from a middle-aged man in good health and CMV-seronegative. The source material was PBMCs. V usage is TRBV6-1 and J usage is TRBJ2-3; tentatively, D is TRBD1 (5 bases). In nucleotides, the CDR3 is TGTGCCAGCGATAGACAGTTGACGCAGTATTTT. Amino acid sequence: CASDRQLTQYF.